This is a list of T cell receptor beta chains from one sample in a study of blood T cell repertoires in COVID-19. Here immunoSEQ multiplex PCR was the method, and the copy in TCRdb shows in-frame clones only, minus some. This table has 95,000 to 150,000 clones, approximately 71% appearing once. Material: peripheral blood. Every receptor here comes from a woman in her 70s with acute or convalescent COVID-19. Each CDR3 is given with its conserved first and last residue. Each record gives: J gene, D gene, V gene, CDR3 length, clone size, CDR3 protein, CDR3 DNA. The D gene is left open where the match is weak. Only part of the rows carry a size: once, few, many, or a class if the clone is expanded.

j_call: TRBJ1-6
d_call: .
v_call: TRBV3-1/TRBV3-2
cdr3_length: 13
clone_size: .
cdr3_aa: CASSQERRPNLHF
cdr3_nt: TGTGCCAGCAGCCAAGAAAGGAGGCCGAACCTCCACTTT

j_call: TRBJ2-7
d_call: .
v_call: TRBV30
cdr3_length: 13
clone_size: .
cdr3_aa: CAWSVGGSGEQYF
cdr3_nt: TGTGCCTGGAGTGTTGGGGGCTCGGGGGAGCAGTACTTC

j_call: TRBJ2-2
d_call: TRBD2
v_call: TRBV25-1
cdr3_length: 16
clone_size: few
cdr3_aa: CASSEWGGRVTGELFF
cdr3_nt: TGTGCCAGCAGTGAATGGGGCGGGAGGGTCACCGGGGAGCTGTTTTTT

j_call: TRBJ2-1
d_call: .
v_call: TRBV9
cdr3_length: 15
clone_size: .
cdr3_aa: CASSVLDKDHNEQFF
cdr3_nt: TGTGCCAGCAGCGTGCTGGACAAAGACCACAATGAGCAGTTCTTC

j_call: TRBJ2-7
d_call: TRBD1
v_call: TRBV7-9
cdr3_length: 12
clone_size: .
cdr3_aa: CASSTQGYEQYF
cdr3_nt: TGTGCCAGCAGTACACAGGGGTACGAGCAGTACTTC

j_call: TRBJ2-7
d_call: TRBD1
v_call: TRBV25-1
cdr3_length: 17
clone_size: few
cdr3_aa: CASSEGTASASYYEQYF
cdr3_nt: TGTGCCAGCAGTGAGGGGACAGCCTCGGCATCTTACTACGAGCAGTACTTC

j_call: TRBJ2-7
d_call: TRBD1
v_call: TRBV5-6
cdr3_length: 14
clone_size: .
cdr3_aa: CASSLGMGQGEQYF
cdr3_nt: TGTGCCAGCAGCTTAGGGATGGGACAGGGCGAGCAGTACTTC

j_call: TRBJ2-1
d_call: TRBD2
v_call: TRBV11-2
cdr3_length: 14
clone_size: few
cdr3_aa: CASSPSGGYNEQFF
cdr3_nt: TGTGCCAGCAGCCCAAGCGGGGGCTACAATGAGCAGTTCTTC

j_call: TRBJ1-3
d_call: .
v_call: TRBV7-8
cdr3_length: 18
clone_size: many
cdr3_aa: CASTRLHLGPGSGNTIYF
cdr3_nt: TGTGCCAGCACCCGCCTCCACCTCGGCCCAGGTTCTGGAAACACCATATATTTT

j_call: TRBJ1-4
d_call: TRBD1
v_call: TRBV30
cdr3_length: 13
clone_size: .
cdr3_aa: CAWSGQNNEKLFF
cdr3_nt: TGTGCCTGGTCGGGACAGAATAATGAAAAACTGTTTTTT

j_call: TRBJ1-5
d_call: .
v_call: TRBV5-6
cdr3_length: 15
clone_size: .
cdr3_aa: CASSNLRDFNQPQHF
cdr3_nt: TGTGCCAGCAGCAACCTCCGGGACTTCAATCAGCCCCAGCATTTT

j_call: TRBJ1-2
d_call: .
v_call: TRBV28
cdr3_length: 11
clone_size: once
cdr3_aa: CASSFARGYTF
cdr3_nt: TGTGCCAGCAGTTTCGCGAGGGGCTACACCTTC

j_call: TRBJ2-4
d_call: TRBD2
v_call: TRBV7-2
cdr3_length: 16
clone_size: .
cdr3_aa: CASSFQTSGGKNIQYF
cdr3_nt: TGTGCCAGCAGCTTTCAGACTAGCGGGGGAAAAAACATTCAGTACTTC

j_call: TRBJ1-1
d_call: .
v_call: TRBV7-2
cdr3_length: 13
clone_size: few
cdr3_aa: CASSQGKVTEAFF
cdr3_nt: TGTGCCAGCAGTCAGGGTAAGGTCACTGAAGCTTTCTTT

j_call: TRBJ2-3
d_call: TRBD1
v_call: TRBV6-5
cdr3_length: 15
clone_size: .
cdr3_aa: CASSYGTGQGQTQYF
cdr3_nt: TGTGCCAGCAGTTACGGGACAGGGCAAGGTCAGACGCAGTATTTT

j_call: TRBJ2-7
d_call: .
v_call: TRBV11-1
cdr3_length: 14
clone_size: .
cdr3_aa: CASSGRQGSYEQYF
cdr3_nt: TGTGCCAGCAGCGGCCGTCAGGGGTCCTACGAGCAGTACTTC

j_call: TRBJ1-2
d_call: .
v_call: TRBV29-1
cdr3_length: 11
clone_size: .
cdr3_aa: CSVQGSYGYTF
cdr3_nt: TGCAGCGTTCAGGGATCGTATGGCTACACCTTC

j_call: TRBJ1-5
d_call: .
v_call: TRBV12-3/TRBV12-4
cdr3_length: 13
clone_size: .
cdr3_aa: CASTIGSNQPQHF
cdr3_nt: TGTGCCAGCACCATCGGTAGCAATCAGCCCCAGCATTTT

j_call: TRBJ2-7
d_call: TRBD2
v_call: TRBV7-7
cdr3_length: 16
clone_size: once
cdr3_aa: CASSSPPAGGPLEQYF
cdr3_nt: TGTGCCAGCAGCTCCCCTCCAGCGGGGGGGCCTTTGGAGCAGTACTTC

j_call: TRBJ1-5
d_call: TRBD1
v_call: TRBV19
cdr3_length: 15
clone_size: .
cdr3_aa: CASSIGQGRNQPQHF
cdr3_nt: TGTGCCAGTAGTATAGGACAGGGACGGAATCAGCCCCAGCATTTT

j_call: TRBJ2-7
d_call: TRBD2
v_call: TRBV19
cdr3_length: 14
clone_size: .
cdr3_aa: CASSRLAGAYEQYF
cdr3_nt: TGTGCCAGTAGTCGCCTAGCGGGGGCCTACGAGCAGTACTTC

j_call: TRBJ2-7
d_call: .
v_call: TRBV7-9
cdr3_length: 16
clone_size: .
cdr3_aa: CASSSPRGAISYEQYF
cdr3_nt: TGTGCCAGCAGCTCCCCCCGGGGGGCGATCTCCTACGAGCAGTACTTC

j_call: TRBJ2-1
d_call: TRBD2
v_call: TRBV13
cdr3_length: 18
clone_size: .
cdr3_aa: CASSSQGGLAGAHNEQFF
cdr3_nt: TGTGCCAGCAGCTCGCAGGGTGGGTTAGCGGGAGCGCACAATGAGCAGTTCTTC

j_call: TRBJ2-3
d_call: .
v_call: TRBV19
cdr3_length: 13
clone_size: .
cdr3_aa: CASSITVTDTQYF
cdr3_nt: TGTGCCAGTAGTATCACAGTAACAGATACGCAGTATTTT

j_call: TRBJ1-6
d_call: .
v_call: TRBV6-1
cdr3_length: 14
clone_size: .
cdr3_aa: CASSEATRLSPLHF
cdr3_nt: TGTGCCAGCAGTGAAGCTACTAGACTTTCACCCCTCCACTTT

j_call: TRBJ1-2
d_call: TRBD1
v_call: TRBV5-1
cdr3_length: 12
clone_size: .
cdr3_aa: CASSAGQGSYTF
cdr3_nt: TGCGCCAGCAGCGCCGGACAGGGCAGCTACACCTTC

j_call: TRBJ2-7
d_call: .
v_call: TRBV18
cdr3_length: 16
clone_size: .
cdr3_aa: CASSPRQSSGTYEQYF
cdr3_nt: TGTGCCAGCTCACCACGACAGAGTAGCGGCACCTACGAGCAGTACTTC

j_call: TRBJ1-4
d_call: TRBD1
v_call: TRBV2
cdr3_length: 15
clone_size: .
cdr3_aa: CASSEDRGNNEKLFF
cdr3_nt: TGTGCCAGCAGTGAGGACAGGGGGAATAATGAAAAACTGTTTTTT

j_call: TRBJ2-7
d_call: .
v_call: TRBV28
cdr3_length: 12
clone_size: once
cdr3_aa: CASSIQGYEQYF
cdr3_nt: TGTGCCAGCAGTATACAGGGTTACGAGCAGTACTTC

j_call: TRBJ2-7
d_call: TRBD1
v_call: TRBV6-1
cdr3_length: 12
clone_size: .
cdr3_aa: CASSETGGKQYF
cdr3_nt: TGTGCCAGCAGTGAGACAGGGGGTAAGCAGTACTTC

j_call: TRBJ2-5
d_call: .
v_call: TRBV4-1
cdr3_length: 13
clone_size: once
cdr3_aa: CASSQASYETQYF
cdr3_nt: TGCGCCAGCAGCCAGGCTAGTTATGAGACCCAGTACTTC

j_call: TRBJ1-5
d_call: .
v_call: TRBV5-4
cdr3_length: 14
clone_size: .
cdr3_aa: CASSLAGVNQPQHF
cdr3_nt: TGTGCCAGCAGCTTGGCAGGGGTCAATCAGCCCCAGCATTTT

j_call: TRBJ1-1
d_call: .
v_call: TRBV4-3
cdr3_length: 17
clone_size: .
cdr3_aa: CASSQNTAGLMNTEAFF
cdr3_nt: TGCGCCAGCAGCCAAAATACGGCAGGCCTGATGAACACTGAAGCTTTCTTT